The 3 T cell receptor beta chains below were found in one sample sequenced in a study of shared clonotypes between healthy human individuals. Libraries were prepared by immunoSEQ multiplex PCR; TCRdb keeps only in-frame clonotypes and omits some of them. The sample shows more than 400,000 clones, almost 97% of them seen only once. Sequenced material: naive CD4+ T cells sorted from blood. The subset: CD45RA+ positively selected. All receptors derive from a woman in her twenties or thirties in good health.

The CDR3 region has the DNA TGTGCCAGCTCACCCCTCGGGGTGTCCATTGGAAACACCATATATTTT. Protein: CASSPLGVSIGNTIYF. This rearrangement joins TRBV18 to TRBJ1-3; D is unresolved. This CDR3 is built from 16 residues. The V gene's germline CDR1 is KGHSH and CDR2 LQKENI. Trimming removed 3 bases at V and 3 bases at J, with 15 bases between.

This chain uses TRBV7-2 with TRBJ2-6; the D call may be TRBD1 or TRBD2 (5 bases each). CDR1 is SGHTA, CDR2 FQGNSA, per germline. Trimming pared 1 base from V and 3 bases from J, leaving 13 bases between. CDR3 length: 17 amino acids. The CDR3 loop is CASSLVPRGYGANVLTF. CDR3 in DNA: TGTGCCAGCAGCTTAGTTCCACGGGGCTATGGGGCCAACGTCCTGACTTTC.

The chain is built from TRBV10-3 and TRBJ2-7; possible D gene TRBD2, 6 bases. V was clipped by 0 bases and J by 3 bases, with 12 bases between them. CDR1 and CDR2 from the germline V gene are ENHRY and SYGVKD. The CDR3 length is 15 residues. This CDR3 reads CAISESRDWDYEQYF. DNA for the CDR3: TGTGCCATCAGTGAGTCAAGGGACTGGGACTACGAGCAGTACTTC.